The 20 T cell receptor beta chains below all came from one sample that was sequenced in a study of control samples from healthy donors and cancer patients. Method: immunoSEQ multiplex PCR; TCRdb's copy keeps in-frame clones and lacks some. The sample includes approximately 150,000 clones, more than 90% of them seen just once. Sequenced sample: blood. The source of these receptors is a man younger than 40 in good health.

This clone showed up just a few times. The CDR3 loop reads CASSVATGGGTEAFF. In DNA form, the CDR3 reads TGTGCCAGCAGCGTAGCGACAGGAGGAGGCACTGAAGCTTTCTTT. The genes are TRBV9 and TRBJ1-1; D is perhaps TRBD1 (6 bases). V lost 0 bases, J lost 4 bases, and 13 bases lay in between. The CDR3 length is 15 residues. Germline values: CDR1 SGDLS, CDR2 YYNGEE.

The chain combines TRBV6-5 with TRBJ1-3; weak D call: TRBD1 (5 bases). CDR1 and CDR2 from the germline V gene are MNHEY and SVGAGI. V gave up 6 bases and J gave up 4 bases, with 16 bases separating them. There are 15 residues in the CDR3. The CDR3 protein is CASRSDTWAGNTIYF. CDR3 DNA: TGTGCCAGCAGATCGGACACCTGGGCAGGAAACACCATATATTTT.

J is TRBJ1-5 and V is TRBV19, with unresolved D. Trimming took off 1 base at V and 7 bases at J, with 5 bases between the two ends. The CDR3 totals 12 residues. CDR1 LNHDA and CDR2 SQIVND come from the germline V gene (reference sequence). The CDR3, as DNA: TGTGCCAGTAGTATAGGGTTGCAGCCCCAGCATTTT. This gives the protein CASSIGLQPQHF. The variable domain in full, with the rest retrieved from reference TRBV19 and TRBJ1-5, is DGGITQSPKYLFRKEGQNVTLSCEQNLNHDAMYWYRQDPGQGLRLIYYSQIVNDFQKGDIAEGYSVSREKKESFPLTVTSAQKNPTAFYLCASSIGLQPQHFGDGTRLSIL.

This chain uses TRBV19 with TRBJ2-1, with 12 bases matching TRBD2. The junction had 5 bases not matched to a gene; V was cut back by 1 base and J by 10 bases. Germline CDR1 reads LNHDA; CDR2 reads SQIVND (reference sequence). This CDR3 is 15 amino acids long. The CDR3 region is CASSIGTSGVGEQFF. Written as DNA, the CDR3 is TGTGCCAGTAGTATAGGGACTAGCGGGGTTGGGGAGCAGTTCTTC.

The V gene is TRBV21-1, the J gene TRBJ2-3. TRBV21-1 is a listed pseudogene. This CDR3 has 13 amino acids. The CDR3 loop reads CASSKGTSDTQYF. The CDR3 nucleotides are TGTGCCAGCAGCAAAGGGACCTCAGATACGCAGTATTTT.

The chain is built from TRBV7-9 and TRBJ1-4; no reliable D call. The CDR3 is 16 amino acids. CDR1 and CDR2 from the germline V gene are SEHNR and FQNEAQ (reference sequence). The V gene lost 1 base and the J gene lost 0 bases, with 9 bases spanning the gap. Here the CDR3 DNA reads TGTGCCAGCAGCTTAGTAGGGTCTGCAACTAATGAAAAACTGTTTTTT. It is translated as CASSLVGSATNEKLFF.

The genes are TRBV7-9 and TRBJ2-7; D is unclear. Per the germline V gene, CDR1 is SEHNR and CDR2 is FQNEAQ (reference sequence). With 1 base removed from V and 3 bases from J, the gap between germline ends came to 7 bases. The CDR3 has 13 residues. The CDR3 loop reads CASSLDQFYEQYF. The CDR3 DNA sequence: TGTGCCAGCAGCTTAGACCAATTCTACGAGCAGTACTTC.

This chain uses TRBV19 with TRBJ1-5; D is unclear. Trimming took off 5 bases at V and 5 bases at J, with 13 bases between the two ends. The germline V gene has CDR1 LNHDA and CDR2 SQIVND (reference sequence). The CDR3 is 14 amino acids. This CDR3 is CASSPARIDQPQHF. The CDR3 DNA reads TGTGCCAGTAGTCCCGCCCGGATTGATCAGCCCCAGCATTTT.

This rearrangement joins TRBV7-3 to TRBJ2-2; D gene ambiguous. V gave up 0 bases and J gave up 2 bases, with 10 bases separating them. CDR1 is SGHTA and CDR2 is FQGTGA in the germline V gene. CDR3 size: 16 residues. CDR3 in amino acids: CASSLTRTENTGELFF. The CDR3 DNA reads TGTGCCAGCAGCTTAACAAGGACGGAAAACACCGGGGAGCTGTTTTTT.

The chain joins TRBV28 to TRBJ2-7; 14 bases align to TRBD2. CDR1 and CDR2 (germline): MDHEN, SYDVKM. Trimming took 3 bases from V and 0 from J; bases not matched to a gene: 13. The CDR3 has 20 amino acids. The CDR3 DNA sequence: TGTGCCAGCAGTTTGTTAGGGTTGGGACTAGCGGGGGCCAGCTCCTACGAGCAGTACTTC. Its protein is CASSLLGLGLAGASSYEQYF.

The chain links TRBV7-6 to TRBJ1-6; weak D call: TRBD1 (5 bases). V lost 2 bases and J lost 8, with 10 bases in between. The CDR3 consists of 14 residues. CDR1 and CDR2 (germline): SGHVS, FNYEAQ. CDR3 in DNA: TGTGCCAGCAGCTTAAGTCAGGGCGATTCACCCCTCCACTTT. Protein: CASSLSQGDSPLHF.

This rearrangement joins TRBV28 to TRBJ1-2, with 8 bases fitting TRBD1. The CDR3 runs 13 residues. Germline V gene data show CDR1 as MDHEN and CDR2 as SYDVKM. V lost 3 bases to trimming and J lost 6 bases; unmatched junction nucleotides: 3. In DNA form, the CDR3 reads TGTGCCAGCAGTTTCAGGGGGCCTAATGGCTACACCTTC. This codes for CASSFRGPNGYTF.

CDR3 sequence (DNA): TGTGCCAGCAGTGACAACAGGGGTGATGGCTATGGCTACACCTTC. Translating gives CASSDNRGDGYGYTF. The chain links TRBV2 to TRBJ1-2; 7 nucleotides align to TRBD1. This CDR3 contains 15 residues. Per germline, CDR1 SNHLY and CDR2 FYNNEI. The ends lost 3 bases at V and 4 bases at J; junction bases unmatched: 8.

The chain employs TRBV10-3 and TRBJ2-7, with D perhaps TRBD2 (5 bases). The CDR3 has 14 residues. Germline CDR1 is ENHRY and CDR2 is SYGVKD. The V end lost 10 bases, the J end lost 3 bases, and 19 bases lay between the germline ends. DNA for the CDR3: TGTGCCACCCAGCGAGGGAGTACTGGCTACGAGCAGTACTTC. It specifies CATQRGSTGYEQYF.

The V gene is TRBV2, the J gene TRBJ1-1; D is uncertain. V was trimmed by 1 base and J by 1 base, leaving 4 bases between them. This CDR3 contains 13 residues. The germline gives CDR1 SNHLY, CDR2 FYNNEI. CDR3 DNA sequence: TGTGCCAGCAGTGAAGGGAGGAACACTGAAGCTTTCTTT. Amino acid sequence: CASSEGRNTEAFF.

J is TRBJ1-1 and V is TRBV6-2 or TRBV6-3; possible D gene TRBD1, 5 bases. Germline-derived CDR1 and CDR2 are MNHEY and SVGEGT. V was clipped by 6 bases and J by 1 base, with 12 bases between them. The CDR3 has 14 amino acids. The CDR3 protein is CASSRGAQNTEAFF. The CDR3 DNA follows: TGTGCCAGCAGCCGTGGGGCCCAGAACACTGAAGCTTTCTTT.

The chain joins TRBV10-1 to TRBJ1-2; unclear D gene. Germline CDR1 is WNHNN and CDR2 is SYGVQD (reference sequence). V lost 3 bases to trimming and J lost 8 bases, with 10 bases between them. The CDR3 has 12 residues. CDR3 sequence (DNA): TGCGCCAGCAGTGACATTGGTCTGGGCTACACCTTC. This codes for CASSDIGLGYTF.

The chain has TRBV5-4 and TRBJ2-1, with TRBD1 as a possible D gene (5 bases). The CDR3 contains 13 residues. V gave up 0 bases and J gave up 8 bases, with 9 bases separating them. Per germline, CDR1 SGHNT and CDR2 YYREEE (reference sequence). This CDR3 reads CASSLAGRDEQFF. The CDR3 nucleotides read TGTGCCAGCAGCTTGGCAGGGCGCGATGAGCAGTTCTTC.

This chain uses TRBV19 with TRBJ2-7; 7 bases line up with TRBD1. Losses at the gene ends were 3 bases for V and 2 bases for J; bases not matched to a gene: 1. Germline loops: CDR1 LNHDA, CDR2 SQIVND (reference sequence). CDR3 length: 13 residues. DNA for the CDR3: TGTGCCAGTAGTATTCAGGGGGCCTACGAGCAGTACTTC. This codes for CASSIQGAYEQYF.

The V gene is TRBV27, the J gene TRBJ1-2; TRBD1 matches at 10 bases. The CDR3 loop spans 15 amino acids. Trimming at V came to 5 bases and at J to 8 bases, leaving 11 bases not matched to a gene. Per the germline V gene, CDR1 is MNHEY and CDR2 is SMNVEV (reference sequence). The CDR3 region is CASSPRTGGRRGYTF. Here the CDR3 DNA reads TGTGCCAGCAGTCCCCGGACAGGGGGGAGGAGAGGCTACACCTTC.